What follows is one TCR beta chain and its context. Trimming pared 4 bases from V and 5 bases from J, leaving 11 bases between. Germline CDR1 reads MNHEY; CDR2 reads SMNVEV (reference sequence). The CDR3 totals 13 residues. This specimen comes from a study of blood T cell repertoires in COVID-19. TCRdb's copy holds only in-frame clones and misses some; the assay was immunoSEQ multiplex PCR. The repertoire includes about 190,000 clones, around 80% of them detected once, and approximately 15% sits in the top ten. V and J are TRBV27 and TRBJ1-2, with D possibly matching TRBD1 (5 bases). The TCR comes from a man aged 25 to 45 with active or convalescent COVID-19. The sequencing input was peripheral blood. This CDR3 reads CASSSDSLYGYTF. The CDR3 region has the DNA TGTGCCAGCAGTTCCGACAGCCTTTATGGCTACACCTTC.